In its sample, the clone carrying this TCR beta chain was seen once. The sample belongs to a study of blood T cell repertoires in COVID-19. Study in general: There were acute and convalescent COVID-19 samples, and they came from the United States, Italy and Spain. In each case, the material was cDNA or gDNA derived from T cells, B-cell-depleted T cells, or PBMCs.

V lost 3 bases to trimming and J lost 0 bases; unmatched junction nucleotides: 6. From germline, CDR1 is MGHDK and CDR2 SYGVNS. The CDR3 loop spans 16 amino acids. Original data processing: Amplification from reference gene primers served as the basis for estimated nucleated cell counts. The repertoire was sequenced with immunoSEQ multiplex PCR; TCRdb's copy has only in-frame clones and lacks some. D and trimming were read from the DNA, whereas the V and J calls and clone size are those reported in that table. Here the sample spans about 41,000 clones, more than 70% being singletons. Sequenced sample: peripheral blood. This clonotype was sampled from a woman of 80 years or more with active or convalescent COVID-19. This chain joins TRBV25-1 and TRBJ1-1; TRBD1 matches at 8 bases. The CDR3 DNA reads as TGTGCCAGCAGTGACTCAGGGGGCCGGGTGAACACTGAAGCTTTCTTT. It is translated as CASSDSGGRVNTEAFF.